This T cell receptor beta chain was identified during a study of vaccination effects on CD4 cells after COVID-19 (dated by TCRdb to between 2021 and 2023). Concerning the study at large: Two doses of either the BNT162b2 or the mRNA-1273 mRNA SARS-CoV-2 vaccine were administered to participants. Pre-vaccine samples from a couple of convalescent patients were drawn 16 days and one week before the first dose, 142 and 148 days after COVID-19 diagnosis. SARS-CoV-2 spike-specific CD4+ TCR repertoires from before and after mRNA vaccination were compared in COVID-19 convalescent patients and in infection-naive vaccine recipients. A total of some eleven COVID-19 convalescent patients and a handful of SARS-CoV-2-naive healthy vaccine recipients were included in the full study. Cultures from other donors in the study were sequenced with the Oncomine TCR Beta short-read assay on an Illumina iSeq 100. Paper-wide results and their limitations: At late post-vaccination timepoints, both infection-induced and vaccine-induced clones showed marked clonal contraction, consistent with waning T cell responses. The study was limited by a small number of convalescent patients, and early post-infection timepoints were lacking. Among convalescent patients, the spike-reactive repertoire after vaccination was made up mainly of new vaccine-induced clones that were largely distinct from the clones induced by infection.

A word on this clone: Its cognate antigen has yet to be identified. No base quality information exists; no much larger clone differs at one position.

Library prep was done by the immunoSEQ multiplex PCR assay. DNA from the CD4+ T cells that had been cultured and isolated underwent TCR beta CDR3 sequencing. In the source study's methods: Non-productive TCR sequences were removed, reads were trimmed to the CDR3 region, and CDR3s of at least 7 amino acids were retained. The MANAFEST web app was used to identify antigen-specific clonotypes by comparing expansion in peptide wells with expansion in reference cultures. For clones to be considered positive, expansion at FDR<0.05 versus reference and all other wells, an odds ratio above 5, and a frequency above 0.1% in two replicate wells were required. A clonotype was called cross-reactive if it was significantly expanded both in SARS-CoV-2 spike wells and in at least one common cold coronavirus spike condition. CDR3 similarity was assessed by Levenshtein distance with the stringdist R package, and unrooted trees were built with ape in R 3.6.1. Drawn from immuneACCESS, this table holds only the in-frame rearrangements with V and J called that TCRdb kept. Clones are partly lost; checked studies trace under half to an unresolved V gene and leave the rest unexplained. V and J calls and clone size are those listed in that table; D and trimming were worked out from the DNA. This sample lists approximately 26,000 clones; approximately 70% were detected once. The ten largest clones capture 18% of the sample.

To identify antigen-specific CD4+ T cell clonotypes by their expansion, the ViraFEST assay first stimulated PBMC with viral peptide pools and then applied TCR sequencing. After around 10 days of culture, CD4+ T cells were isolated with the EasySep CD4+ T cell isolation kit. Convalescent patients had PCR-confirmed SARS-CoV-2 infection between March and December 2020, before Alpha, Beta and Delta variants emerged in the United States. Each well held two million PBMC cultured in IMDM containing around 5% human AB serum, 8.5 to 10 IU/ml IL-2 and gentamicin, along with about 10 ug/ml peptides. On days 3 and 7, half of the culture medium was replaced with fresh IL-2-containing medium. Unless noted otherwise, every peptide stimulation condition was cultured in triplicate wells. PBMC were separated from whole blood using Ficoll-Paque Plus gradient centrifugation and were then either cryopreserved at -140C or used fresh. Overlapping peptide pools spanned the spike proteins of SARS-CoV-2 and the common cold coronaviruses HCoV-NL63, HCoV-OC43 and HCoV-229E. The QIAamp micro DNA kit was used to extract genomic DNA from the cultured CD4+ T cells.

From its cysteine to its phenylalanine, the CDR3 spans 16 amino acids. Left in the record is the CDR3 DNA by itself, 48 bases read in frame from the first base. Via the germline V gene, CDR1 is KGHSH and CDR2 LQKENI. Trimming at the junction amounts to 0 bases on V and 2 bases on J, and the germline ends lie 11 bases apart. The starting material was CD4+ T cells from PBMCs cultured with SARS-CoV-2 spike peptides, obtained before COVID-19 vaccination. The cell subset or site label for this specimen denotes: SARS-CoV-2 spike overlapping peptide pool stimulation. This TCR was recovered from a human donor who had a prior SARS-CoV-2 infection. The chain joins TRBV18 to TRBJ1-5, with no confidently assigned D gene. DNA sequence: TGTGCCAGCTCACCACCTGGCAGCCTAGGCAATCAGCCCCAGCATTTT. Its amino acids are CASSPPGSLGNQPQHF.